The 10 T cell receptor beta chains given below trace back to one sample, sequenced in a study of cytomegalovirus exposure and HLA in healthy donors (dated by TCRdb to 2017 to 2019). Receptor amplification or capture employed the immunoSEQ multiplex PCR assay. For the multiplex PCR, a mixture combining 60 forward primers for TCR Vbeta segments and 13 reverse primers for TCR Jbeta segments was used. TCRdb carries this immuneACCESS record with in-frame sequences only. Its versions omit some clonotypes, under half of them owing to an unresolved V gene in the studies checked, with the rest unexplained. This sample is represented by 100,000 to 150,000 clones; around 68% of them were singletons. The ten most abundant clones make up 3% to 4.5% of the sample. Specimen: PBMCs. The receptors stem from a man in his forties in good health and CMV-seropositive.

This rearrangement joins TRBV2 to TRBJ2-7; TRBD2 aligns across 10 bases. The CDR3 is 17 amino acids. After removal of 7 bases from V and 0 bases from J, the junction contained 12 bases not matched to a gene. Per the germline V gene, CDR1 is SNHLY and CDR2 is FYNNEI. The CDR3 region has the DNA TGTGCCAGCATCGACACCCTAGCGGGAGCAATCTCCTACGAGCAGTACTTC. This translates into CASIDTLAGAISYEQYF.

This clone turned up a few times. The CDR3 here is CATAGVGTDTQYF. The CDR3 nucleotides read TGTGCCACCGCGGGGGTGGGCACAGATACGCAGTATTTT. The V call is TRBV2, the J call TRBJ2-3; 7 bases match TRBD2. CDR1 and CDR2 from the germline V gene are SNHLY and FYNNEI. This CDR3 spans 13 amino acids. After removal of 10 bases from V and 1 base from J, the junction contained 5 bases not matched to a gene.

This sequence joins TRBV7-9 and TRBJ2-7; TRBD2 matches at 13 bases. The ends lost 5 bases at V and 7 bases at J; junction bases unmatched: 11. This CDR3 has 16 amino acids. CDR1 and CDR2 from the germline V gene are SEHNR and FQNEAQ (reference sequence). The CDR3 here is CASSHAGTSGKGEQYF. CDR3 coding DNA: TGTGCCAGCAGCCATGCCGGGACTAGCGGGAAGGGTGAGCAGTACTTC.

This clone was seen only once. The rearrangement uses TRBV11-2 and TRBJ1-2, with a tentative D call TRBD1 (5 bases). The CDR3 consists of 14 residues. Germline lookup yields CDR1 SGHAT and CDR2 FQNNGV. Trimming cost V 1 base and J 5 bases, with 11 bases left between them. In DNA, the CDR3 is TGTGCCAGCAGCTTAGGTCGGGGGTCATATGGCTACACCTTC. Translation: CASSLGRGSYGYTF.

This chain uses TRBV5-6 with TRBJ2-5, with TRBD2 identical over 7 bases. V shed 0 bases, J shed 11 bases, and the junction held 16 bases outside the gene matches. Germline CDR1 reads SGHDT; CDR2 reads YYEEEE. This CDR3 is 16 amino acids long. This CDR3 is CASSLAGVAGFWEQYF. The CDR3 DNA follows: TGTGCCAGCAGCTTGGCCGGGGTAGCGGGTTTCTGGGAGCAGTACTTC.

The V call is TRBV9, the J call TRBJ2-5; 9 positions match TRBD2. The CDR3 has 16 residues. J gave up 4 bases and V 3 bases, and 10 bases lay outside the gene matches. The V gene's germline CDR1 is SGDLS and CDR2 YYNGEE. The CDR3 coding sequence is TGTGCCAGCAGCGAGGGCAGTCTAGCGGGAAGAGAGACCCAGTACTTC. This gives the protein CASSEGSLAGRETQYF.

The V call is TRBV6-5, the J call TRBJ2-7, with TRBD1 as a possible D gene (5 bases). The CDR3 is 14 residues long. With 7 bases removed from V and 3 bases from J, the gap between germline ends came to 16 bases. Looked up from germline, CDR1 is MNHEY and CDR2 is SVGAGI. The CDR3 nucleotides are TGTGCCAGCACCTCCCCGACAGTACTCTACGAGCAGTACTTC. Encoded protein: CASTSPTVLYEQYF.

This clone was counted between two and nine times. The V gene is TRBV6-5, the J gene TRBJ1-1, with 7 bases lining up with TRBD1. CDR1 MNHEY and CDR2 SVGAGI come from the germline V gene. Losses at the gene ends were 6 bases for V and 6 bases for J; bases not matched to a gene: 7. This CDR3 spans 13 amino acids. CDR3 amino acids: CASRVRTGSEAFF. The CDR3 nucleotides read TGTGCCAGCAGAGTGAGGACAGGATCTGAAGCTTTCTTT.

There are a few counts of this clone. J is TRBJ1-6 and V is TRBV19; 7 bases match TRBD1. V shed 5 bases and J 7 bases; nucleotides not matched to a gene: 8. Germline V lookup: CDR1 LNHDA, CDR2 SQIVND (reference sequence). This CDR3 contains 15 residues. The CDR3 here is CASSQGVSRNSPLHF. CDR3 nucleotides: TGTGCCAGTAGTCAGGGGGTATCTAGGAATTCACCCCTCCACTTT.

This clone was found once. The gene calls are TRBV20-1 and TRBJ1-1; D remains unclear. The CDR3 consists of 11 residues. Germline V gene lookup returns CDR1 DFQATT and CDR2 SNEGSKA (reference sequence). V shed 2 bases and J shed 8 bases, with 9 bases lying between them. The CDR3 sequence is CSARQAEEAFF. CDR3 nucleotide sequence: TGCAGTGCTAGACAGGCAGAGGAAGCTTTCTTT.